This TCR beta chain is from a study of blood T cell repertoires in COVID-19. Study-wide background: Acute and convalescent COVID-19 specimens originated in the United States, Italy and Spain.

CDR3 length equals 16 residues. V lost 3 bases and J 0 bases, leaving 12 bases between the germline ends. Germline CDR1 is WNHNN and CDR2 is SYGVQD (reference sequence). Sequenced by immunoSEQ multiplex PCR; TCRdb stores in-frame clones only, minus some. This table has approximately 300,000 clones, around 82% appearing once. The TCR sequence derives from a woman aged 50 to 65 with acute or convalescent COVID-19. V is TRBV10-1 and J is TRBJ1-3, with a possible D match to TRBD1 (6 bases). Sequenced material: peripheral blood. The CDR3 nucleotides are TGCGCCAGCAGTGACGGGACACCTTTCTCTGGAAACACCATATATTTT. Amino acid sequence: CASSDGTPFSGNTIYF.